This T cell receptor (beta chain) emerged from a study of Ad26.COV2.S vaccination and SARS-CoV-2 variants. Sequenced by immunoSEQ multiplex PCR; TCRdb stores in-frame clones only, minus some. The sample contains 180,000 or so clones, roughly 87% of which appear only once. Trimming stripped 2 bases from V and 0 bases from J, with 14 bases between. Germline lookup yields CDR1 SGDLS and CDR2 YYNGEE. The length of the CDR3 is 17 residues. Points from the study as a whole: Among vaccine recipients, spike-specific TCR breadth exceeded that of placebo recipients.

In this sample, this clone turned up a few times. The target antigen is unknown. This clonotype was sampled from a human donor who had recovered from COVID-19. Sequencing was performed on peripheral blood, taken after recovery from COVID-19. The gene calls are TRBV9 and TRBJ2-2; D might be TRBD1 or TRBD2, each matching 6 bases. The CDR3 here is CASSVATGGSNTGELFF. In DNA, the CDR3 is TGTGCCAGCAGCGTGGCCACCGGGGGCTCGAACACCGGGGAGCTGTTTTTT. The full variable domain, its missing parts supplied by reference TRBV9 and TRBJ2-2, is DSGVTQTPKHLITATGQRVTLRCSPRSGDLSVYWYQQSLDQGLQFLIQYYNGEERAKGNILERFSAQQFPDLHSELNLSSLELGDSALYFCASSVATGGSNTGELFFGEGSRLTVL.